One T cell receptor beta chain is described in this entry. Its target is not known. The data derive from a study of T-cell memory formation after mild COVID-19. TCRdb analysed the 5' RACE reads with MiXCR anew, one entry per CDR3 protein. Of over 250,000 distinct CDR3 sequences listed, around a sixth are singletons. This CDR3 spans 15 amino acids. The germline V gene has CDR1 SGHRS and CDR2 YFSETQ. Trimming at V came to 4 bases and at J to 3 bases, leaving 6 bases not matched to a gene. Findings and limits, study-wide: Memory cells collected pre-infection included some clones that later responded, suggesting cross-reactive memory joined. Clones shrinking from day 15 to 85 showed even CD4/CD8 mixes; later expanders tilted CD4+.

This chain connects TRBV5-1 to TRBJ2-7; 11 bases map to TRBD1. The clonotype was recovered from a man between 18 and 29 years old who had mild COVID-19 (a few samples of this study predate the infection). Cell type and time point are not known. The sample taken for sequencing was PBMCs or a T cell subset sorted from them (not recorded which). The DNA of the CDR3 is TGCGCCAGCAGCCGACCCGGGACAGGGGGCTACGAGCAGTACTTC. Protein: CASSRPGTGGYEQYF. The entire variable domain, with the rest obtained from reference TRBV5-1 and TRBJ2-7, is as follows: KAGVTQTPRYLIKTRGQQVTLSCSPISGHRSVSWYQQTPGQGLQFLFEYFSETQRNKGNFPGRFSGRQFSNSRSEMNVSTLELGDSALYLCASSRPGTGGYEQYFGPGTRLTVT.